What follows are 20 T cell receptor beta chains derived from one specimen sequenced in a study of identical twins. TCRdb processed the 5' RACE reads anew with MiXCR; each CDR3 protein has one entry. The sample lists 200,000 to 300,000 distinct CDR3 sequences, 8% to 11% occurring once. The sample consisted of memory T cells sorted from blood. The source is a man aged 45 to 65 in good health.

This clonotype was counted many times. The CDR3 DNA sequence: TGTGCCAGCAGTTATAATTTCCAGGCGAGCTCCTACGAGCAGTACTTC. This translates into CASSYNFQASSYEQYF. This rearrangement joins TRBV6-2 or TRBV6-3 to TRBJ2-7, with D uncertain. The V gene's germline CDR1 is MNHEY and CDR2 SVGEGT. There are 16 residues in the CDR3. Trimming pared 3 bases from V and 0 bases from J, leaving 15 bases between.

CDR3 loop: CASSPGTLNTDTQYF. The CDR3 DNA reads as TGTGCCAGCAGCCCCGGGACTTTGAACACAGATACGCAGTATTTT. The chain combines TRBV13 with TRBJ2-3; weak D call: TRBD2 (6 bases). Germline V gene lookup returns CDR1 PRHDT and CDR2 FYEKMQ (reference sequence). The CDR3 has 15 residues. V lost 5 bases and J 2 bases, leaving 14 bases between the germline ends.

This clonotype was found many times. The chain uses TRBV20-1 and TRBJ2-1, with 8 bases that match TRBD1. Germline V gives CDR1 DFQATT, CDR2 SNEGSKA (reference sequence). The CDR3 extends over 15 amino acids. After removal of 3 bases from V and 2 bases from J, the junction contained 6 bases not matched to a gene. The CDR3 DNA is TGCAGTGCTAGGATGTTGGACAGGGCCTACAATGAGCAGTTCTTC. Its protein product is CSARMLDRAYNEQFF.

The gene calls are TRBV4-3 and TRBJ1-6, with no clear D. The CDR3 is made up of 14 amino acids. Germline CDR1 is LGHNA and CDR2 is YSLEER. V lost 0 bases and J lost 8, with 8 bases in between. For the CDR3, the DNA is TGCGCCAGCAGCCAAGATCACGGTGATTCACCCCTCCACTTT. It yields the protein CASSQDHGDSPLHF.

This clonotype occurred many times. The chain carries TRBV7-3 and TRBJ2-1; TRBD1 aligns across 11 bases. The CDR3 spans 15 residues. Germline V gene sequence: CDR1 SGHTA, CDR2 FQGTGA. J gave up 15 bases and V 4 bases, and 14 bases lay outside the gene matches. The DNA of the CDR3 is TGTGCCAGCAGCTCCCTGGGCCCGGGACAGGGGGAAATGTTCTTC. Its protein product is CASSSLGPGQGEMFF.

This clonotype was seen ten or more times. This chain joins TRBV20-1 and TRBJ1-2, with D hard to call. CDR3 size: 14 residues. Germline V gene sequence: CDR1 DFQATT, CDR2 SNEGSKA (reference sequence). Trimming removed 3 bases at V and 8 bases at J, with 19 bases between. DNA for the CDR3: TGCAGTGCTAGCCACCTGGGAGGGTTTGGAGGCTACACCTTC. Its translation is CSASHLGGFGGYTF.

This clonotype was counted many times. CDR3 coding DNA: TGTGCCAGCAGCCAGACAGGGAGTAGTCAGCCCCAGCATTTT. This translates into CASSQTGSSQPQHF. The chain recombines TRBV3-1 with TRBJ1-5, with 7 nucleotides matching TRBD1. Germline V gives CDR1 LGHDT, CDR2 YNNKEL (reference sequence). The CDR3 has 14 residues. V trimming: 3 bases; J trimming: 6 bases; junction bases outside the gene matches: 5. The full variable domain, completed using reference TRBV3-1 and TRBJ1-5, is DTAVSQTPKYLVTQMGNDKSIKCEQNLGHDTMYWYKQDSKKFLKIMFSYNNKELIINETVPNRFSPKSPDKAHLNLHINSLELGDSAVYFCASSQTGSSQPQHFGDGTRLSIL.

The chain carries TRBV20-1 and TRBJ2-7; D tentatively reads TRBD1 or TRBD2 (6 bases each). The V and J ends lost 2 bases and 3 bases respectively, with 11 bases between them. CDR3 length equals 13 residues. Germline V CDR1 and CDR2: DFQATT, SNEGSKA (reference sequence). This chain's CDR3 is CSARRGTNYEQYF. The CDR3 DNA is TGCAGTGCTAGACGCGGGACAAACTACGAGCAGTACTTC.

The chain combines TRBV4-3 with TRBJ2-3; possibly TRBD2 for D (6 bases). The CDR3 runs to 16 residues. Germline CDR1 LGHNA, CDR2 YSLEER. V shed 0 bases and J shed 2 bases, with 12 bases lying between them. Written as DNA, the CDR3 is TGCGCCAGCAGCCAAGACGGCCTAGCGAACACAGATACGCAGTATTTT. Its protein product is CASSQDGLANTDTQYF.

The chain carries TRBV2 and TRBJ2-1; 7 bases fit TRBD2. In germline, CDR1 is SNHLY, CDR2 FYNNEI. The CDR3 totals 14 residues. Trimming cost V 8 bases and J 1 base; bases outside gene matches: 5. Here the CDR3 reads CASGRLASYNEQFF. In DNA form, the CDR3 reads TGTGCCAGCGGAAGACTAGCATCCTACAATGAGCAGTTCTTC.

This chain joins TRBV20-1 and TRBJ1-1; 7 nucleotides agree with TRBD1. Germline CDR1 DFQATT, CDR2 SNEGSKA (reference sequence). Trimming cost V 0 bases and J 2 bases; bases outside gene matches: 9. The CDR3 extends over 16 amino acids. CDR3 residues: CSARDPQGFINTEAFF. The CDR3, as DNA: TGCAGTGCTAGAGATCCACAGGGGTTCATTAACACTGAAGCTTTCTTT.

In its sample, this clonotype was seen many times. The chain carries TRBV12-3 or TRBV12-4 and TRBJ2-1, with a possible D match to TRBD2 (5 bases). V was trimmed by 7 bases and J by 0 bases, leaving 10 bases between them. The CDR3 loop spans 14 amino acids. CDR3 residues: CASKPGSSYNEQFF. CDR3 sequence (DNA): TGTGCCAGCAAACCGGGAAGCTCCTACAATGAGCAGTTCTTC.

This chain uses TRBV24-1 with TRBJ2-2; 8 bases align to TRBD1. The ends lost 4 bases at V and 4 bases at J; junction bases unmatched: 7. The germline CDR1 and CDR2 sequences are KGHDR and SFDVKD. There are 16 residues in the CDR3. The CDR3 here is CATSDYGTGPTGELFF. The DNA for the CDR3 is TGTGCCACCAGTGACTACGGGACAGGCCCCACCGGGGAGCTGTTTTTT.

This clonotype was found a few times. This chain's CDR3 is CATSDFSTSQYF. The DNA of the CDR3 is TGTGCCACCAGTGATTTTTCAACTTCGCAGTATTTT. The V and J genes are TRBV24-1 and TRBJ2-3; D gene uncertain. The CDR3 consists of 12 residues. CDR1 and CDR2 (germline): KGHDR, SFDVKD. Between the trimmed V and J ends, which lost 1 base and 10 bases, there was a span of 8 bases.

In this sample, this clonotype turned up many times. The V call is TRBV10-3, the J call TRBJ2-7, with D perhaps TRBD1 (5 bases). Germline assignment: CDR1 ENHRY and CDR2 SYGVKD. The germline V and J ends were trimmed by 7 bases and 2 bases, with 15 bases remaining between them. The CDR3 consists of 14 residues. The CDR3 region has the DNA TGTGCCATCACGTCTGGGGCAGGGACCTACGAGCAGTACTTC. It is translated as CAITSGAGTYEQYF.

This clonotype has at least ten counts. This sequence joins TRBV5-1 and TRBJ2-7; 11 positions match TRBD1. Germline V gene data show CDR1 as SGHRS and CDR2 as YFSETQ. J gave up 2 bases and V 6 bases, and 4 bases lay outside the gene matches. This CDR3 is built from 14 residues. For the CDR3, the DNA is TGCGCCAGCAAACCGGGACAGGGGGCCTACGAGCAGTACTTC. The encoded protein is CASKPGQGAYEQYF. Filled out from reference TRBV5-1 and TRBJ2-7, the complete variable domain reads KAGVTQTPRYLIKTRGQQVTLSCSPISGHRSVSWYQQTPGQGLQFLFEYFSETQRNKGNFPGRFSGRQFSNSRSEMNVSTLELGDSALYLCASKPGQGAYEQYFGPGTRLTVT.

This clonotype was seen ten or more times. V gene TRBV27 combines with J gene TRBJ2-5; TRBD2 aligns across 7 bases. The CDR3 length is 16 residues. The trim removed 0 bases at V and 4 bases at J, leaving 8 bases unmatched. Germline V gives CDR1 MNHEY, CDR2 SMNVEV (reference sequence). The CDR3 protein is CASSLSRQTSSETQYF. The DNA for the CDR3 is TGTGCCAGCAGTTTATCCCGCCAGACTAGCTCAGAGACCCAGTACTTC.

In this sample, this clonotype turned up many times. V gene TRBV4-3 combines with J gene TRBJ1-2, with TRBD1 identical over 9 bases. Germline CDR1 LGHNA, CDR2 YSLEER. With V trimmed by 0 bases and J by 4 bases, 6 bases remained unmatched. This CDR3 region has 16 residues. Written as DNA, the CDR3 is TGCGCCAGCAGCCAAGAGGTCCTACAGGGGGCCTATGGCTACACCTTC. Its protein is CASSQEVLQGAYGYTF.

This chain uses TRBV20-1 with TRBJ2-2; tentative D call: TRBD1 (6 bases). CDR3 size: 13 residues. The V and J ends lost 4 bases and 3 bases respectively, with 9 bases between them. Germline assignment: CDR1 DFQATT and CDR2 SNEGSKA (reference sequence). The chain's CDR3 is CSATQGYTGELFF. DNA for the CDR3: TGCAGTGCTACACAGGGATACACCGGGGAGCTGTTTTTT.

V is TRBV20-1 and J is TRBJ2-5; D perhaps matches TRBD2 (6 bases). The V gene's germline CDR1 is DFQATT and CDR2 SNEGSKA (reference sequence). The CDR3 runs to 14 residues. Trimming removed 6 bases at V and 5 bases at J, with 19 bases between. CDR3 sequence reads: CSAARLTGVETQYF. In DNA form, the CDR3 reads TGCAGTGCCGCAAGACTAACGGGAGTGGAGACCCAGTACTTC.